These 11 T cell receptor beta chains were sequenced from one sample in a study of human T cells and chemical hapten exposure (dated by TCRdb to 2020 to 2022). Interpreted using the paper, the time point label stands for: healthy volunteer bleed at 6 weeks. Total RNA was isolated from unfractionated whole blood collected in Tempus Blood RNA tubes. The protocol used for the library was RACE. Data came from a NextSeq 500. The public reads were quality trimmed at Q25 with fastp and then assembled into clones with MiXCR by TCRdb, keeping productive beta chains. Duplicate CDR3 protein sequences are folded into a single record with the most common DNA and genes. The sample table lists some 31,000 distinct CDR3 sequences, around 5.9% of them with a count of one. The ten largest clonotypes hold 10% to 15% of the sample. Sequencing input: whole blood. Receptor source: a human donor in good health. Some clones in this sample may be carry-over from other donors' samples.

This clonotype was counted a few times. This chain uses TRBV10-3 with TRBJ1-1; TRBD1 is a possible D gene (6 bases). Germline CDR1 and CDR2: ENHRY and SYGVKD. The CDR3 runs 13 residues. In DNA form, the CDR3 reads TGTGTCATGGGGGGCTATTTGAACACTGAAGCTTTCTTT. Protein product: CVMGGYLNTEAFF.

This clonotype was found many times. This chain connects TRBV7-2 to TRBJ1-2; 7 bases agree with TRBD1. This CDR3 has 14 amino acids. The V gene end was trimmed by 1 base and the J gene end by 4 bases; junction bases not matched to a gene: 3. From germline, CDR1 is SGHTA and CDR2 FQGNSA. The CDR3 region is CASSLGDRTYGYTF. In DNA form, the CDR3 reads TGTGCCAGCAGCTTAGGGGACAGAACCTATGGCTACACCTTC.

This clonotype was recorded many times. The gene calls are TRBV6-1 and TRBJ2-1; D perhaps matches TRBD2 (6 bases). Germline lookup yields CDR1 MNHNS and CDR2 SASEGT. The ends were cut back, 5 bases at V and 0 bases at J, with 17 bases in the middle. CDR3 length equals 17 residues. CDR3 coding DNA: TGTGCCAGCAGTACACCACTTCGGACTAACTCCTACAATGAGCAGTTCTTC. Protein: CASSTPLRTNSYNEQFF.

This clonotype was found a few times. The rearrangement joins TRBV11-2 to TRBJ1-2; 9 nucleotides match TRBD1. Germline CDR1 reads SGHAT; CDR2 reads FQNNGV. The CDR3 is made up of 17 amino acids. After removal of 1 base from V and 5 bases from J, the junction contained 11 bases not matched to a gene. The CDR3 is CASSLGRSGQGIYGYTF. Written as DNA, the CDR3 is TGTGCCAGCAGCTTAGGGCGGTCCGGACAGGGGATATATGGCTACACCTTC. Looking up the rest from reference TRBV11-2 and TRBJ1-2 gives the full variable domain: EAGVAQSPRYKIIEKRQSVAFWCNPISGHATLYWYQQILGQGPKLLIQFQNNGVVDDSQLPKDRFSAERLKGVDSTLKIQPAKLEDSAVYLCASSLGRSGQGIYGYTFGSGTRLTVV.

The rearrangement uses TRBV6-5 and TRBJ1-4; D might be TRBD1 (5 bases). Germline V CDR1 and CDR2: MNHEY, SVGAGI. V was clipped by 5 bases and J by 4 bases, with 8 bases between them. The CDR3 is made up of 13 amino acids. The DNA of the CDR3 is TGTGCCAGCAGTAAGGGGTATAATGAAAAACTGTTTTTT. Amino acid sequence: CASSKGYNEKLFF.

This clonotype was recorded many times. The chain links TRBV7-2 to TRBJ1-1, with D unresolved. Trimming removed 1 base from V and 1 base from J, with 7 bases in between. Looked up from germline, CDR1 is SGHTA and CDR2 is FQGNSA. The length of the CDR3 is 14 residues. Here the CDR3 DNA reads TGTGCCAGCAGCTTAGATTGGGAGAACACTGAAGCTTTCTTT. Protein sequence: CASSLDWENTEAFF.

V and J are TRBV12-3 or TRBV12-4 and TRBJ1-2; 7 positions agree with TRBD1. The CDR3 consists of 13 residues. V shed 5 bases and J 4 bases; nucleotides not matched to a gene: 4. CDR3 region: CASSTGAGYGYTF. CDR3 DNA: TGTGCCAGCAGTACAGGGGCCGGCTATGGCTACACCTTC.

On this clonotype: A much more abundant neighbour one base away suggests this may be a read error. This rearrangement joins TRBV6-5 to TRBJ2-1; D is possibly TRBD1 (8 bases). Germline CDR1 and CDR2: MNHEY and SVGAGI. The CDR3 is 16 residues long. Written as DNA, the CDR3 is TGTGCCGGCAGTTCCCGGACAGGGAGGGCCTACAATGAGCAGTTCTTC. Translated: CAGSSRTGRAYNEQFF.

The chain links TRBV5-6 to TRBJ1-1; D perhaps matches TRBD1 (6 bases). Germline CDR1 and CDR2: SGHDT and YYEEEE. Trimming took off 3 bases at V and 5 bases at J, with 14 bases between the two ends. The CDR3 length is 14 residues. This CDR3 reads CASSSEQGGTEAFF. The CDR3 DNA reads TGTGCCAGCAGCTCGGAACAGGGTGGGACTGAAGCTTTCTTT.

The table lists this clonotype with many counts. V gene TRBV11-2 combines with J gene TRBJ1-1, with no clear D. The CDR3 is 11 amino acids. In germline, CDR1 is SGHAT, CDR2 FQNNGV. Trimming pared 2 bases from V and 6 bases from J, leaving 4 bases between. DNA for the CDR3: TGTGCCAGCAGCTTACTCGCTGAAGCTTTCTTT. It is translated as CASSLLAEAFF.

This clonotype came up many times. The chain employs TRBV7-9 and TRBJ2-3; D call uncertain. The CDR3 consists of 17 residues. The V gene's germline CDR1 is SEHNR and CDR2 FQNEAQ (reference sequence). Trimming left V 3 bases short and J 0 bases short, with 16 bases between. CDR3 residues: CASSFPASSASTDTQYF. In DNA, the CDR3 is TGTGCCAGCAGCTTCCCGGCCTCTAGTGCTAGCACAGATACGCAGTATTTT.